The next 19 T cell receptor beta chains were all read from a single sample in a study of T cells in Graves' hyperthyroidism and ophthalmopathy. Authors of the study amplified TCR beta CDR3 regions from RNA transcripts. The TCR CDR3 first-round RT-PCR relied on the HTBI primer set. TCRdb processed the multiplex PCR reads anew with MiXCR; each CDR3 protein has one entry. The sample holds fewer than 750,000 distinct CDR3 sequences, roughly 14% seen once. Sequences were obtained from blood. The receptors shown here come from a woman in her 40s with Graves' ophthalmopathy.

This clonotype was recorded many times. V usage is TRBV20-1 and J usage is TRBJ1-2; TRBD1 might be the D (5 bases). This CDR3 is built from 14 residues. CDR1 is DFQATT and CDR2 is SNEGSKA in the germline V gene (reference sequence). Trimming shortened V by 6 bases and J by 2 bases, and 16 bases separated the two germline ends. CDR3 amino acids: CSAPTGLMNYGYTF. The CDR3 region has the DNA TGCAGTGCGCCCACGGGACTGATGAACTATGGCTACACCTTC.

Many counts were recorded for this clonotype. This sequence joins TRBV28 and TRBJ2-7; 9 bases align to TRBD1. The J segment lost 6 bases and the V segment lost 2 bases, leaving 5 bases of the junction unmatched. The germline CDR1 and CDR2 sequences are MDHEN and SYDVKM. The CDR3 loop spans 14 amino acids. CDR3 region: CASSLGQGRGEQYF. In DNA, the CDR3 is TGTGCCAGCAGTTTAGGACAGGGGCGTGGCGAGCAGTACTTC.

The CDR3 DNA reads as TGCGCCAGCAGCCAAGATGGCCACAGTATAGCCAAAAACATTCAGTACTTC. This encodes CASSQDGHSIAKNIQYF. This rearrangement joins TRBV4-3 to TRBJ2-4; D call uncertain. This CDR3 contains 17 residues. Trimming removed 0 bases from V and 0 bases from J, with 12 bases in between. Germline CDR1 is LGHNA and CDR2 is YSLEER.

The rearrangement links TRBV24-1 to TRBJ2-7; 9 bases line up with TRBD1. Trimming cost V 5 bases and J 2 bases; bases outside gene matches: 9. The germline gives CDR1 KGHDR, CDR2 SFDVKD. There are 16 residues in the CDR3. DNA for the CDR3: TGTGCCACCAGTGGCTTGGGACAGGGAGGAACCTACGAGCAGTACTTC. Its translation is CATSGLGQGGTYEQYF.

This clonotype appeared many times. CDR3 coding DNA: TGTGCCAGCAGCTTGGGATCAGCGAGAGATGAGCAGTTCTTC. It is translated as CASSLGSARDEQFF. The chain employs TRBV5-6 and TRBJ2-1; D is unresolved. The CDR3 contains 14 residues. Trimming cost V 0 bases and J 8 bases, with 12 bases left between them. Per germline, CDR1 SGHDT and CDR2 YYEEEE.

This clonotype was found many times. The genes are TRBV28 and TRBJ1-1, with D unclear. The CDR3 contains 12 residues. Looked up from germline, CDR1 is MDHEN and CDR2 is SYDVKM. Deletions cut 2 bases from V and 4 bases from J, with 5 bases between. The CDR3 reads CASSLPVTEAFF. The DNA for the CDR3 is TGTGCCAGCAGTTTACCCGTCACTGAAGCTTTCTTT.

This clonotype was detected many times. The chain joins TRBV19 to TRBJ2-7; 7 bases line up with TRBD1. Trimming took 5 bases from V and 6 from J; bases not matched to a gene: 4. CDR3 size: 12 residues. Germline loops: CDR1 LNHDA, CDR2 SQIVND (reference sequence). The CDR3: CASSPTGAEQYF. The CDR3 coding sequence is TGTGCCAGTAGTCCAACAGGGGCCGAGCAGTACTTC.

This clonotype occurred many times. The rearrangement links TRBV12-3 or TRBV12-4 to TRBJ2-7; D not certain. This CDR3 has 15 residues. Trimming cost V 3 bases and J 2 bases, with 14 bases left between them. The CDR3 reads CASSLIISQAYEQYF. For the CDR3, the DNA is TGTGCCAGCAGTTTGATCATTAGTCAGGCCTACGAGCAGTACTTC.

This clonotype was seen at least ten times. The chain links TRBV6-1 to TRBJ1-5, with a tentative D call TRBD1 (5 bases). CDR3 size: 14 residues. CDR1 and CDR2 from the germline V gene are MNHNS and SASEGT. V was trimmed by 8 bases and J by 2 bases, leaving 13 bases between them. CDR3 DNA: TGTGCCAGCGTAAGAGGGGAGGGCAATCAGCCCCAGCATTTT. This encodes CASVRGEGNQPQHF.

The rearrangement links TRBV5-1 to TRBJ1-6; D gene uncertain. The CDR3 is made up of 14 amino acids. Trimming took 0 bases from V and 9 from J, leaving 10 bases between them. Looked up from germline, CDR1 is SGHRS and CDR2 is YFSETQ. Here the CDR3 reads CASSLGTSGSPLHF. The CDR3 DNA follows: TGCGCCAGCAGCTTGGGGACCTCTGGTTCACCCCTCCACTTT.

The CDR3 coding sequence is TGCAGTACAGAGGGCAGGTCAGATACGCAGTATTTT. Protein product: CSTEGRSDTQYF. The chain carries TRBV20-1 and TRBJ2-3, with a weak D call TRBD2 (5 bases). The CDR3 covers 12 residues. With 8 bases removed from V and 4 bases from J, the gap between germline ends came to 13 bases. Germline lookup yields CDR1 DFQATT and CDR2 SNEGSKA (reference sequence).

This clonotype was seen many times. V and J are TRBV6-2 or TRBV6-3 and TRBJ1-5; 8 bases agree with TRBD1. V trimming: 6 bases; J trimming: 1 base; junction bases outside the gene matches: 14. This CDR3 has 18 residues. The germline CDR1 and CDR2 sequences are MNHEY and SVGEGT. The CDR3: CASRNPGQVGQSNQPQHF. The CDR3 region has the DNA TGTGCCAGCAGAAACCCGGGACAGGTGGGACAAAGCAATCAGCCCCAGCATTTT.

This clonotype was picked up many times. This chain uses TRBV11-3 with TRBJ1-1; 9 bases agree with TRBD1. In germline, CDR1 is SGHNT, CDR2 YENEEA. The length of the CDR3 is 12 residues. With V trimmed by 6 bases and J by 9 bases, 5 bases remained unmatched. The CDR3 protein is CASRKQGAQAFF. In DNA form, the CDR3 reads TGTGCCAGCAGAAAACAGGGGGCGCAAGCTTTCTTT.

This clonotype occurred many times. The CDR3 DNA follows: TGTGCCAGCACCCTAGGACTAGCTCAAGAGACCCAGTACTTC. This codes for CASTLGLAQETQYF. The rearrangement joins TRBV28 to TRBJ2-5, with 8 positions matching TRBD2. The trim removed 7 bases at V and 2 bases at J, leaving 6 bases unmatched. This CDR3 has 14 residues. CDR1 and CDR2 (germline): MDHEN, SYDVKM.

This clonotype was counted at least ten times. The DNA for the CDR3 is TGCGCCAGCAGCTTGCGGGACAGAGGGGAGCAGTACTTC. Residues: CASSLRDRGEQYF. The chain has TRBV5-1 and TRBJ2-7; 7 nucleotides match TRBD1. Unmatched junction bases numbered 5, after V lost 1 base and J lost 7 bases. Germline CDR1 is SGHRS and CDR2 is YFSETQ. CDR3 length: 13 residues.

CDR3 in DNA: TGTGCCATCCATCGGGAGGCTGGAAACACCATATATTTT. Its protein is CAIHREAGNTIYF. The V call is TRBV10-3, the J call TRBJ1-3; D gene unclear. This CDR3 is built from 13 residues. Trimming took off 8 bases at V and 2 bases at J, with 10 bases between the two ends. The V gene's germline CDR1 is ENHRY and CDR2 SYGVKD.

This clonotype was recorded many times. DNA for the CDR3: TGTGCCAGCAGTCGGGGACTAGCGGGAGGAAACACCGGGGAGCTGTTTTTT. This encodes CASSRGLAGGNTGELFF. This chain uses TRBV2 with TRBJ2-2; the match to TRBD2 covers 15 bases. The CDR3 loop spans 17 amino acids. The germline V gene encodes CDR1 SNHLY and CDR2 FYNNEI. Germline trimming cut 5 bases from V and 2 bases from J; bases unmatched to any gene: 3.

V is TRBV19 and J is TRBJ1-1, with a possible D match to TRBD1 (5 bases). CDR1 is LNHDA and CDR2 is SQIVND in the germline V gene (reference sequence). CDR3 length: 15 residues. V lost 9 bases, J lost 4 bases, and 21 bases lay in between. The DNA of the CDR3 is TGTGCCAGCATGCGGGGGGGTTTAACCCGCACTGAAGCTTTCTTT. Amino acid sequence: CASMRGGLTRTEAFF.

The V gene is TRBV28, the J gene TRBJ1-1; TRBD1 is a possible D gene (5 bases). The V and J ends lost 5 bases and 2 bases respectively, with 15 bases between them. There are 15 residues in the CDR3. CDR1 is MDHEN, CDR2 SYDVKM, per germline. This chain's CDR3 is CASSLRGVFNTEAFF. DNA for the CDR3: TGTGCCAGCAGTCTCCGAGGGGTCTTCAACACTGAAGCTTTCTTT. Filled out from reference TRBV28 and TRBJ1-1, the complete variable domain reads DVKVTQSSRYLVKRTGEKVFLECVQDMDHENMFWYRQDPGLGLRLIYFSYDVKMKEKGDIPEGYSVSREKKERFSLILESASTNQTSMYLCASSLRGVFNTEAFFGQGTRLTVV.